This T cell receptor beta chain emerged from a study of blood T cell repertoires in COVID-19. In the study overall: Whether acute or convalescent, the COVID-19 samples came from the United States, Italy and Spain. T cells, B-cell-depleted T cells, or PBMCs provided the cDNA or gDNA that served as material.

In the original workflow: Amplification from reference gene primers served as the basis for estimated nucleated cell counts. Profiled with immunoSEQ multiplex PCR; TCRdb holds only in-frame clones, not every one. V and J calls and clone size are as listed in that table; D and trimming were resolved from the DNA. The repertoire holds roughly 220,000 clones, with roughly 84% as singletons. The germline V gene encodes CDR1 SGHNT and CDR2 YYREEE (reference sequence). The V and J ends lost 0 bases and 1 base respectively, with 10 bases between them. The length of the CDR3 is 15 residues. The chain couples TRBV5-4 to TRBJ1-1; TRBD1 is a possible D gene (6 bases). The receptor was derived from a man aged 25 to 40 with active or convalescent COVID-19. What was sequenced was peripheral blood. The CDR3: CASSLEGTRNTEAFF. As DNA, the CDR3 is TGTGCCAGCAGCTTGGAAGGGACAAGGAACACTGAAGCTTTCTTT. Based on the CDR3 plus reference TRBV5-4 and TRBJ1-1, the full variable domain is ETGVTQSPTHLIKTRGQQVTLRCSSQSGHNTVSWYQQALGQGPQFIFQYYREEENGRGNFPPRFSGLQFPNYSSELNVNALELDDSALYLCASSLEGTRNTEAFFGQGTRLTVV.